Below are 23 T cell receptor beta chains sequenced from a single sample in a study of response to subunit inactivated influenza vaccine. TCRdb re-derived calls from the RT-PCR reads in MiXCR, one entry per CDR3 protein. Of hundreds of thousands of distinct CDR3 sequences in the sample, 11% were seen once. These data also featured in a second study, about T cells expressing NK-cell markers. That work states: Generation of TCR beta cDNA was performed by 5'RACE template switching incorporating UMIs.

This material consisted of PBMCs from blood, taken on the day of vaccination. These receptors were taken from a man aged 45 to 65 who received an inactivated influenza vaccine.

The table lists this clonotype with a few counts. The gene calls are TRBV5-6 and TRBJ2-3, with D perhaps TRBD1 or TRBD2 (5 bases each). The V end lost 3 bases, the J end lost 4 bases, and 15 bases lay between the germline ends. Germline-derived CDR1 and CDR2 are SGHDT and YYEEEE. The CDR3 length is 15 residues. CDR3 sequence reads: CASSWDQGLADTQYF. CDR3 sequence (DNA): TGTGCCAGCAGCTGGGACCAAGGGCTGGCAGATACGCAGTATTTT.

Worth noting for this clonotype: The conserved final phenylalanine or tryptophan is absent from the CDR3, which likely points to a read error. The DNA is omitted, as the CDR3 cannot be located on it reliably, and the CDR3 follows TCRdb's listing. This chain uses TRBV12-3 or TRBV12-4 with TRBJ2-7; TRBD2 is the table's D call, not checked against the DNA. Termini included, the CDR3 measures 10 amino acids. CDR3 in amino acids: CASSEGLKKL.

In this sample, this clonotype turned up many times. The chain has TRBV4-2 and TRBJ1-1, with D perhaps matching TRBD1 (5 bases). The CDR3 length is 14 residues. The germline V gene encodes CDR1 LGHNA and CDR2 YNFKEQ. Trimming removed 0 bases from V and 7 bases from J, with 12 bases in between. CDR3 sequence: CASSQEAGYVEAFF. DNA of the CDR3: TGTGCCAGCAGCCAAGAAGCAGGGTACGTTGAAGCTTTCTTT.

There are a few counts of this clonotype. This sequence joins TRBV6-5 and TRBJ2-1; the match to TRBD2 covers 12 bases. CDR1 MNHEY and CDR2 SVGAGI come from the germline V gene. The CDR3 runs 17 residues. V gave up 0 bases and J gave up 6 bases; unmatched junction bases: 6. The CDR3 DNA reads TGTGCCAGCAGTTACTCGCCTAGCGGGGGGGTAATCAATGAGCAGTTCTTC. It specifies CASSYSPSGGVINEQFF.

V gene TRBV24-1 combines with J gene TRBJ2-3; tentatively, D is TRBD2 (6 bases). V shed 2 bases and J shed 8 bases, with 19 bases lying between them. In germline, CDR1 is KGHDR, CDR2 SFDVKD. CDR3 size: 16 residues. CDR3 DNA sequence: TGTGCCACCAGTGATTCCAGCGGGCTCGTTTTTGGTACGCAGTATTTT. Translated, it gives CATSDSSGLVFGTQYF.

This clonotype has more than one count but fewer than ten. V gene TRBV28 combines with J gene TRBJ2-2; D tentatively reads TRBD1 or TRBD2 (5 bases each). The V gene lost 9 bases and the J gene lost 4 bases, with 18 bases spanning the gap. Germline-derived CDR1 and CDR2 are MDHEN and SYDVKM. This CDR3 is built from 15 residues. CDR3 in DNA: TGTGCCAGTGCCGGGGCAGGGCATGGCACCGGGGAGCTGTTTTTT. It yields the protein CASAGAGHGTGELFF.

The chain has TRBV7-2 and TRBJ2-7, with TRBD2 matching 7 bases. The CDR3 is 14 residues long. Germline CDR1 and CDR2: SGHTA and FQGNSA. V gave up 5 bases and J gave up 6 bases; unmatched junction bases: 10. The CDR3 coding sequence is TGTGCCAGCAGCCCCAGTAGAAGCGGGGTCGAGCAGTACTTC. Its translation: CASSPSRSGVEQYF.

This clonotype was seen a handful of times. This rearrangement joins TRBV3-1 to TRBJ2-7; D perhaps matches TRBD2 (6 bases). Germline V gene data show CDR1 as LGHDT and CDR2 as YNNKEL (reference sequence). Trimming cost V 4 bases and J 1 base, with 11 bases left between them. The length of the CDR3 is 14 residues. CDR3 in DNA: TGTGCCAGCAGCCCCTATGGGGGGTCCTACGAGCAGTACTTC. Translation gives CASSPYGGSYEQYF.

This clonotype showed up just a few times. Here the CDR3 reads CATSRVRGQGTYEQYF. The CDR3 bases are TGTGCCACCAGCAGAGTCCGGGGACAGGGGACCTACGAGCAGTACTTC. The V gene is TRBV15, the J gene TRBJ2-7; TRBD1 matches 10 bases. CDR3 length equals 16 residues. The V gene end was trimmed by 1 base and the J gene end by 2 bases; junction bases not matched to a gene: 5. The germline V gene has CDR1 LNHNV and CDR2 YYDKDF (reference sequence).

This clonotype was recorded many times. The rearrangement uses TRBV2 and TRBJ2-1; no firm D call. Trimming pared 7 bases from V and 0 bases from J, leaving 10 bases between. Germline loops: CDR1 SNHLY, CDR2 FYNNEI. The CDR3 sequence is 14 residues long. CDR3 residues: CASKGYGSYNEQFF. CDR3 in DNA: TGTGCCAGCAAAGGTTACGGCTCCTACAATGAGCAGTTCTTC.

This sequence joins TRBV5-6 and TRBJ2-2, with TRBD2 matching over 7 bases. The V segment lost 1 base and the J segment 1 base; nucleotides outside the gene matches: 4. This CDR3 is 16 amino acids long. Per the germline V gene, CDR1 is SGHDT and CDR2 is YYEEEE. CDR3 DNA: TGTGCCAGCAGCTTGAGCCTAGCGGTGAACACCGGGGAGCTGTTTTTT. Translated, it gives CASSLSLAVNTGELFF.

This clonotype was counted between two and nine times. The chain is built from TRBV27 and TRBJ2-7; 10 nucleotides match TRBD1. Trimming cost V 3 bases and J 2 bases; bases outside gene matches: 4. Looked up from germline, CDR1 is MNHEY and CDR2 is SMNVEV (reference sequence). The CDR3 is 15 residues long. CDR3 loop: CASSLGQGPAYEQYF. The CDR3 DNA sequence: TGTGCCAGCAGTTTGGGACAGGGGCCAGCCTACGAGCAGTACTTC.

J is TRBJ2-4 and V is TRBV20-1; the match to TRBD1 covers 7 bases. The CDR3 has 13 residues. Germline trimming cut 3 bases from V and 4 bases from J; bases unmatched to any gene: 3. Germline V gene data show CDR1 as DFQATT and CDR2 as SNEGSKA (reference sequence). CDR3 DNA sequence: TGCAGTGCTAGCCAGGGACAGAAAAACATTCAGTACTTC. Translating it yields CSASQGQKNIQYF.

This clonotype has just a few counts. The rearrangement joins TRBV25-1 to TRBJ1-2; D is possibly TRBD1 (6 bases). This CDR3 spans 14 amino acids. The germline V gene encodes CDR1 MGHDK and CDR2 SYGVNS. Trimming left V 4 bases short and J 7 bases short, with 16 bases between. CDR3 residues: CASSGQVSMGGYTF. The CDR3 DNA follows: TGTGCCAGCAGTGGACAGGTTTCTATGGGTGGCTACACCTTC.

This clonotype appeared a few times. J is TRBJ2-3 and V is TRBV11-2; D is uncertain. The CDR3 sequence is 17 residues long. Germline V gene sequence: CDR1 SGHAT, CDR2 FQNNGV. V was shortened by 0 bases and J by 0 bases, with 13 bases between the two germline ends. CDR3 residues: CASSLEGSYISTDTQYF. The DNA of the CDR3 is TGTGCCAGCAGCTTAGAAGGTTCCTACATCAGCACAGATACGCAGTATTTT.

This clonotype showed up just a few times. The CDR3 coding sequence is TGTGCCAAACGAACTAGCTCCAATGAGCAGTTCTTC. Protein sequence: CAKRTSSNEQFF. J is TRBJ2-1 and V is TRBV7-2; D perhaps matches TRBD2 (6 bases). From germline, CDR1 is SGHTA and CDR2 FQGNSA. V was trimmed by 10 bases and J by 6 bases, leaving 13 bases between them. This CDR3 comprises 12 residues.

The chain carries TRBV10-3 and TRBJ2-7; D is undetermined. The CDR3 contains 13 residues. From germline, CDR1 is ENHRY and CDR2 SYGVKD. V was pared by 3 bases and J by 3 bases, with 9 bases between. The DNA for the CDR3 is TGTGCCATCAGTGACAGTCAATTCTACGAGCAGTACTTC. This translates into CAISDSQFYEQYF.

This clonotype was observed a handful of times. The genes are TRBV11-2 and TRBJ2-4, with 10 bases matching TRBD1. The CDR3 has 18 amino acids. Trimming cost V 4 bases and J 0 bases; bases outside gene matches: 9. Germline CDR1 reads SGHAT; CDR2 reads FQNNGV. CDR3 amino acids: CASSSLPDRGQAKNIQYF. The CDR3 DNA reads as TGTGCCAGCAGCTCCTTACCCGACAGGGGGCAAGCCAAAAACATTCAGTACTTC.

The V and J genes are TRBV2 and TRBJ2-7; D gene unclear. This CDR3 has 14 amino acids. Between the trimmed V and J ends, which lost 0 bases and 3 bases, there was a span of 9 bases. Germline loops: CDR1 SNHLY, CDR2 FYNNEI. CDR3 coding DNA: TGTGCCAGCAGTGAAGCGGGCATCGTCTACGAGCAGTACTTC. As protein: CASSEAGIVYEQYF.

This clonotype came up once. The V gene is TRBV6-5, the J gene TRBJ2-3, with TRBD1 as a possible D gene (6 bases). The germline V gene encodes CDR1 MNHEY and CDR2 SVGAGI. Trimming cost V 0 bases and J 2 bases, with 9 bases left between them. This CDR3 has 15 amino acids. Here the CDR3 reads CASSYSGAVTDTQYF. In DNA form, the CDR3 reads TGTGCCAGCAGTTACTCGGGGGCTGTCACAGATACGCAGTATTTT.

In this sample, this clonotype turned up a few times. The chain couples TRBV29-1 to TRBJ2-1, with no clear D. V was pared by 6 bases and J by 9 bases, with 12 bases between. The germline V gene has CDR1 SQVTM and CDR2 ANQGSEA. The CDR3 spans 11 residues. CDR3 sequence (DNA): TGCAGCGTCACCCAATCGGGTGAGCAGTTCTTC. This translates into CSVTQSGEQFF.

In regard to this clonotype: Given a much more abundant clone one base away, this may be a read error. The missing conserved phenylalanine or tryptophan at the end of this CDR3 makes a read error likely. CDR3 bases: TGTGCCAGCAGGGGAGGACGGTCTAATGAAAAACTGTTTCTT. Translated, it gives CASRGGRSNEKLFL. The genes are TRBV7-9 and TRBJ1-4; unclear D gene. CDR1 and CDR2 (germline): SEHNR, FQNEAQ (reference sequence). With 6 bases removed from V and 3 bases from J, the gap between germline ends came to 11 bases. This CDR3 is built from 14 residues.

V usage is TRBV28 and J usage is TRBJ1-2, with 9 bases aligning to TRBD1. Germline-derived CDR1 and CDR2 are MDHEN and SYDVKM. V lost 4 bases and J lost 4; bases outside the gene matches: 4. CDR3 length equals 14 residues. The CDR3 DNA sequence: TGTGCCAGCAGTTCCAGGACAGGGGTCTATGGCTACACCTTC. Translation gives CASSSRTGVYGYTF.